Below are 12 T cell receptor beta chains sequenced from a single sample in a study of T cells expressing NK-cell markers (TCRdb year 2020). The protocol used for the library was 5' RACE. Instrument on record: Illumina HiSeq 2000. The reads went through TCRdb reprocessing, and each CDR3 protein sequence gets one entry with no DNA. This specimen's table enumerates about 260,000 distinct CDR3 sequences. More than 3.5% of the sample is taken by the ten largest. Specimen: blood T cells: a sorted CD56 or NKG2C T cell subset, CD4+ or CD8+ T cells, or bulk PBMC T cells (not recorded which). The receptors shown here come from a woman between 18 and 69 years old in good health.

The chain uses TRBV6-1 and TRBJ2-1. CDR1 and CDR2 from the germline V gene are MNHNS and SASEGT. This CDR3 comprises 16 residues. The CDR3 sequence: CASILETHVGYNEQFF.

The chain couples TRBV28 to TRBJ2-7; TCRdb gives TRBD2 as the D gene, but with no DNA this cannot be confirmed. CDR1 and CDR2 from the germline V gene are MDHEN and SYDVKM. The CDR3 contains 15 residues. CDR3 sequence reads: CASSFSRGSTYEQYF.

This sequence joins TRBV20-1 and TRBJ2-1; TCRdb calls TRBD2, which cannot be checked without DNA. CDR3 size: 15 residues. Germline V gene sequence: CDR1 DFQATT, CDR2 SNEGSKA (reference sequence). CDR3 region: CSASGLAGGRVEQFF.

The gene calls are TRBV5-1 and TRBJ1-2; without DNA, the TCRdb call of TRBD1 cannot be checked. The CDR3 length is 15 residues. Germline V gives CDR1 SGHRS, CDR2 YFSETQ. The CDR3 reads CASSPQRTPNYGYTF.

This chain links TRBV30 with TRBJ2-7. CDR3 length: 12 amino acids. Per germline, CDR1 GTSNPN and CDR2 SVGIG (reference sequence). The CDR3 loop is CAWSDSAYEQYF.

J is TRBJ2-4 and V is TRBV7-2. This CDR3 region has 14 residues. Germline V CDR1 and CDR2: SGHTA, FQGNSA. The CDR3 reads CASSLQTAKNIQYF.

This chain uses TRBV27 with TRBJ2-1; there is no DNA to check the TCRdb D call of TRBD2. Germline assignment: CDR1 MNHEY and CDR2 SMNVEV (reference sequence). CDR3 length equals 14 residues. The CDR3: CASTGASGVGEQFF.

V usage is TRBV20-1 and J usage is TRBJ2-1. This CDR3 comprises 13 residues. Per germline, CDR1 DFQATT and CDR2 SNEGSKA (reference sequence). CDR3 protein: CSAEGSEHNEQFF.

The V call is TRBV27, the J call TRBJ1-6; the D gene TCRdb calls, TRBD1, cannot be checked with no DNA. This CDR3 is built from 19 residues. The germline gives CDR1 MNHEY, CDR2 SMNVEV (reference sequence). The CDR3 here is CASSGSSDRGLIDNSPLHF.

V gene TRBV12-3 or TRBV12-4 combines with J gene TRBJ1-6. This CDR3 spans 12 amino acids. The CDR3 sequence is CASSFGDSTLHF.

CDR3 sequence: CASSPGTGTYQPQHF. V usage is TRBV5-5 and J usage is TRBJ1-5; no DNA is available, so the TRBD1 call from TCRdb remains unchecked. The germline V gene encodes CDR1 SGHKS and CDR2 YYEKEE (reference sequence). The CDR3 length is 15 residues.

The chain joins TRBV5-1 to TRBJ1-1. The CDR3 contains 15 residues. Germline assignment: CDR1 SGHRS and CDR2 YFSETQ. CDR3: CASSLAAGQNTEAFF.